The T cell receptor (beta chain) under discussion was sequenced for a study of cytomegalovirus exposure and HLA in healthy donors. Findings and limits, study-wide: According to the study, around 160 TCR beta chains were cytomegalovirus-associated. On later analysis, the bulk of CMV-associated TCR beta chains appeared to be HLA-restricted. Another analysis was done later, and it associated fewer than 20,000 TCR beta sequences with HLA alleles at 0.05 false discovery rate.

Points on this clone: Its antigen is not known.

This CDR3 region has 16 residues. The germline V gene has CDR1 SEHNR and CDR2 FQNEAQ (reference sequence). V shed 5 bases, J shed 5 bases, and the junction held 10 bases outside the gene matches. The PCR was carried out with 60 Vbeta primers and 13 Jbeta primers. The method was immunoSEQ multiplex PCR; TCRdb's version includes in-frame clones alone and lacks a portion of them. The sample has a few hundred thousand clones; about 83% are singletons. The sequence came from a woman in her forties or fifties in good health and CMV-seropositive. The chain couples TRBV7-9 to TRBJ2-3; 10 bases fit TRBD1. The material sequenced was PBMCs. CDR3 protein: CASSPEGTGVGDTQYF. The CDR3 nucleotides are TGTGCCAGCAGCCCGGAGGGGACAGGGGTTGGAGATACGCAGTATTTT.